This TCR beta chain was identified in a study of T cell clusters in autoimmune cytopenias. Study-wide context: Per sample, median TRB depth was about 48,000 reads, yielding a median approximately 2,400 distinct clonotypes.

The CDR3 has 17 residues. The germline CDR1 and CDR2 sequences are SGHDT and YYEEEE. One tube held mixed TRB-A and TRB-B primer pools for touch-down PCR. No DNA is given; TCRdb re-called the multiplex PCR reads and lists each CDR3 protein once. The sample table includes thousands of distinct CDR3 sequences. TRB was amplified from roughly 250 ng of peripheral blood genomic DNA per sample. Sequencing was performed on peripheral blood. The sequence was collected from a human donor with an autoimmune cytopenia or autoimmune hepatitis (not recorded which). This rearrangement joins TRBV5-6 to TRBJ2-3; TCRdb picks TRBD2, but there is no DNA to check that call. CDR3 sequence: CASSLRPGLGSADTQYF.